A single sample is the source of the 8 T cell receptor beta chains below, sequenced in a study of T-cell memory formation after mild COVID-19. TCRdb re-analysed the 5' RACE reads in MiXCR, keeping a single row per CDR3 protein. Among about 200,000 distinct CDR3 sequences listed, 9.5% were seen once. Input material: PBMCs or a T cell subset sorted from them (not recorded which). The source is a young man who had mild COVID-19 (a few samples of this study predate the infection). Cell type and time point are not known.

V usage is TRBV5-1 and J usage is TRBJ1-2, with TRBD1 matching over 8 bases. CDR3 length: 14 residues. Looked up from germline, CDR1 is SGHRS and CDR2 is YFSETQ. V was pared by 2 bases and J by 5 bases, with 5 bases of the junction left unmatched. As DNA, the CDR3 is TGCGCCAGCAGCTTCCAGGGGGCCTGGTATGGCTACACCTTC. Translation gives CASSFQGAWYGYTF. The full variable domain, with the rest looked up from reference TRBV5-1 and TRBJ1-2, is KAGVTQTPRYLIKTRGQQVTLSCSPISGHRSVSWYQQTPGQGLQFLFEYFSETQRNKGNFPGRFSGRQFSNSRSEMNVSTLELGDSALYLCASSFQGAWYGYTFGSGTRLTVV.

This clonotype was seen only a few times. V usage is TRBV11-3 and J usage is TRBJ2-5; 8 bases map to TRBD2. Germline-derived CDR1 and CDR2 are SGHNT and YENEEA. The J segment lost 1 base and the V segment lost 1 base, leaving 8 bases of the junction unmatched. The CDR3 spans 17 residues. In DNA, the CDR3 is TGTGCCAGCAGCTTAGTCTCTGGCGGGGGGCGCCAAGAGACCCAGTACTTC. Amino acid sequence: CASSLVSGGGRQETQYF.

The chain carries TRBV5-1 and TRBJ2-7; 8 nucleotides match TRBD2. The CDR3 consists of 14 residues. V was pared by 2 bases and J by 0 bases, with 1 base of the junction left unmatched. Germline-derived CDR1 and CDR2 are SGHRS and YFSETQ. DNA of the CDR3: TGCGCCAGCAGCTTTAGCGGGGACTCCTACGAGCAGTACGTC. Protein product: CASSFSGDSYEQYV.

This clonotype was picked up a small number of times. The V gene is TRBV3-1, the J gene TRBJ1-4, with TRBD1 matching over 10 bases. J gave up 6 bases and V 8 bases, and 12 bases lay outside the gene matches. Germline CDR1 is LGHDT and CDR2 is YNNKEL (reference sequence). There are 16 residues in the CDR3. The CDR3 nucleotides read TGTGCCAGCGGGGGACAGGGGATAAGTGGGCATGAAAAACTGTTTTTT. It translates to CASGGQGISGHEKLFF.

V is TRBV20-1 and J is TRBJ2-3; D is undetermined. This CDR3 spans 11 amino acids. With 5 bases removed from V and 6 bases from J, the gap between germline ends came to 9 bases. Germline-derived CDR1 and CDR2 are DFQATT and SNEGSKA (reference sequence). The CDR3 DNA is TGCAGTGCTGGAGCCCCGGATACGCAGTATTTT. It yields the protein CSAGAPDTQYF.

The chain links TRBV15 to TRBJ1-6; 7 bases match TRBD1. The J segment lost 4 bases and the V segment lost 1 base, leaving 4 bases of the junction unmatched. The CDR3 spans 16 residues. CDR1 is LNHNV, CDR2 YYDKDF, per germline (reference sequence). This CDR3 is CATSRGGTAYNSPLHF. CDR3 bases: TGTGCCACCAGCAGAGGGGGGACAGCATATAATTCACCCCTCCACTTT.

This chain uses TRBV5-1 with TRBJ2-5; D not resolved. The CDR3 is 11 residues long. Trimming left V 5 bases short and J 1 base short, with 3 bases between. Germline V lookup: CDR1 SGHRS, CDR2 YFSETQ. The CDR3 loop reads CASRSQETQYF. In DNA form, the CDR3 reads TGCGCCAGCAGATCCCAAGAGACCCAGTACTTC.

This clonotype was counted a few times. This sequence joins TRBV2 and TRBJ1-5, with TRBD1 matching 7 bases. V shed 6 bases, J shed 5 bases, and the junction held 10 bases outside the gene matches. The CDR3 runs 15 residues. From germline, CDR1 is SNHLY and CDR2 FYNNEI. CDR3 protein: CASRIDRANYQPQHF. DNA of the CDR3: TGTGCCAGCAGGATAGACAGGGCCAACTATCAGCCCCAGCATTTT.